This T cell receptor (beta chain) came from a study of blood T cell repertoires in COVID-19. Study in general: Samples came from the United States, Italy and Spain, spanning acute and convalescent COVID-19.

How the authors handled the data: Counts of nucleated cells, estimated from reference gene primer amplification, were obtained. Data came from immunoSEQ multiplex PCR; TCRdb stores just in-frame clones and leaves some out. For V, J and clone size, that table is used; D and trimming come from the DNA. Found here are about 160,000 clones, more than 90% of them singletons; the top ten hold roughly a sixth. The CDR3 consists of 14 residues. V was cut by 7 bases and J by 1 base, with 13 bases left in between. Germline CDR1 SEHNR, CDR2 FQNEAQ (reference sequence). Input material: peripheral blood. The sequence was collected from a man aged 55 to 70 with active or convalescent COVID-19. This rearrangement joins TRBV7-9 to TRBJ1-2; no definite D call. CDR3: CASTTARSNYGYTF. Written as DNA, the CDR3 is TGTGCCAGCACCACAGCAAGGAGTAACTATGGCTACACCTTC.